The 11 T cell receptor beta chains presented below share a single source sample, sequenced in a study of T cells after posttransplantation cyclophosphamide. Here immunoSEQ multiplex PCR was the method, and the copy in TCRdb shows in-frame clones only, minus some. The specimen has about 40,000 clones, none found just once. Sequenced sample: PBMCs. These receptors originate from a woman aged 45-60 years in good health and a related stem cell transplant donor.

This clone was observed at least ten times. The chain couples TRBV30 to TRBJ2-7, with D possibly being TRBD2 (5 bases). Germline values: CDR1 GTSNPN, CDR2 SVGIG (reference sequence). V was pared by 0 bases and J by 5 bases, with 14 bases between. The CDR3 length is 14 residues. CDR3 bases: TGTGCCTGGAGTGTAACGGGGTTTCTCCACGAGCAGTACTTC. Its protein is CAWSVTGFLHEQYF.

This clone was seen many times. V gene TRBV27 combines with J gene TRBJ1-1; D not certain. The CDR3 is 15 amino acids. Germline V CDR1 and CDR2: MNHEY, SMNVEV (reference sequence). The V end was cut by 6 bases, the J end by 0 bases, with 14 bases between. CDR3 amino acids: CASSRQNTMNTEAFF. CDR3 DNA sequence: TGTGCCAGCAGCAGACAAAATACAATGAACACTGAAGCTTTCTTT.

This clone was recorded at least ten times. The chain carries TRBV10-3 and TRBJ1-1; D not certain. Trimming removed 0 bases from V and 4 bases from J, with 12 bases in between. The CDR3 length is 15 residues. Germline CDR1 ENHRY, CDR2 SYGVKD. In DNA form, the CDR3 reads TGTGCCATCAGTGAGTCCCCGGGAGGGAGCACTGAAGCTTTCTTT. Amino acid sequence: CAISESPGGSTEAFF.

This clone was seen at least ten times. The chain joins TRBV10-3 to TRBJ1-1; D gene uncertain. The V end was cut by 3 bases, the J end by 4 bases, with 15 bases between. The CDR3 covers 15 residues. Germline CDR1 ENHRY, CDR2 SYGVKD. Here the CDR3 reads CAISESGLPGTEAFF. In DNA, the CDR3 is TGTGCCATCAGTGAATCCGGACTTCCTGGCACTGAAGCTTTCTTT.

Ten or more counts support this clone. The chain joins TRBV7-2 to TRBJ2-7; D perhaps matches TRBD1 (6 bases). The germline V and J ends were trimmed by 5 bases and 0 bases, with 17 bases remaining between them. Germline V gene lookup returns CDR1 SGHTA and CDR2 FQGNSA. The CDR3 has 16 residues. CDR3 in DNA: TGTGCCAGCAGCCGAACGACAGGCTCTAGCTCCTACGAGCAGTACTTC. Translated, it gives CASSRTTGSSSYEQYF.

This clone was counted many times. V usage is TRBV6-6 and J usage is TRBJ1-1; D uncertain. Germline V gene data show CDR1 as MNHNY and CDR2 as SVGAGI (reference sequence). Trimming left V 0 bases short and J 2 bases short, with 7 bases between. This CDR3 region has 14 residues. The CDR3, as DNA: TGTGCCAGCAGTTACTCTGGAGAAAACACTGAAGCTTTCTTT. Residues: CASSYSGENTEAFF.

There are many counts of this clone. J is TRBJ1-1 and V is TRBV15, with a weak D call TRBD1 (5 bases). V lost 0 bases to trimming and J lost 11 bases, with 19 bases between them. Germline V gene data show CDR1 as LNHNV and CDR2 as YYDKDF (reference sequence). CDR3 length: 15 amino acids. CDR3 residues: CATSREGLTHDNAFF. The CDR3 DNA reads TGTGCCACCAGCAGAGAGGGACTAACCCATGATAACGCTTTCTTT.

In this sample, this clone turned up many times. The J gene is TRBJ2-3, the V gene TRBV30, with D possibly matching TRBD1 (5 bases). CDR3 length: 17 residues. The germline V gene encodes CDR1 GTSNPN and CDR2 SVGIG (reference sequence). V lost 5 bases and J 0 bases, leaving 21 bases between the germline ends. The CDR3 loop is CAWRPPLWGRSTDTQYF. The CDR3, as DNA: TGTGCCTGGCGGCCCCCTTTGTGGGGCCGGAGCACAGATACGCAGTATTTT.

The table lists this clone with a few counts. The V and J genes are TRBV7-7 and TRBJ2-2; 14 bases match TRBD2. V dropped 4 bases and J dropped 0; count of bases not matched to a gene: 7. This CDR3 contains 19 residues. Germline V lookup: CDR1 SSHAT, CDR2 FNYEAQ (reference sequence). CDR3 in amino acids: CASSSRLAGGFANTGELFF. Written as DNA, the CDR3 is TGTGCCAGCAGCTCCCGACTAGCGGGGGGGTTCGCGAACACCGGGGAGCTGTTTTTT.

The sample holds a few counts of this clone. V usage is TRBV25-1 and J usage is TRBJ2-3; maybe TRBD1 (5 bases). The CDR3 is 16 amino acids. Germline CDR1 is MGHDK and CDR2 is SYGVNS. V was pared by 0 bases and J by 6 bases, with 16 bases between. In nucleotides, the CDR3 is TGTGCCAGCAGTGAATATTTGGGCAGGGAAGCCGATACGCAGTATTTT. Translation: CASSEYLGREADTQYF.

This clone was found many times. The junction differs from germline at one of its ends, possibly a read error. CDR3 region: CASSLAGLTNTEAFF. CDR3 bases: TGTGCCAGCAGCCTAGCTGGGCTGACGAACACTGAAGCTTTCTTT. The V and J genes are TRBV7-6 and TRBJ1-1; D unresolved. There are 15 residues in the CDR3. From germline, CDR1 is SGHVS and CDR2 FNYEAQ.